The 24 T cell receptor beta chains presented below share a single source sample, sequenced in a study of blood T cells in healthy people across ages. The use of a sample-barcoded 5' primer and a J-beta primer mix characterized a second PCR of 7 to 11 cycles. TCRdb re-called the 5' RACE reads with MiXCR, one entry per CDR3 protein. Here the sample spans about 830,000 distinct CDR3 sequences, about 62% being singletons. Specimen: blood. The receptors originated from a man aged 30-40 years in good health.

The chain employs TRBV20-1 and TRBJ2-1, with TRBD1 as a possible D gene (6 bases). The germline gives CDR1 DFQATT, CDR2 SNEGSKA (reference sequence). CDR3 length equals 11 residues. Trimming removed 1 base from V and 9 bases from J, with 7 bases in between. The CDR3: CSARGGGEQFF. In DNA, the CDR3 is TGCAGTGCTAGAGGAGGGGGTGAGCAGTTCTTC.

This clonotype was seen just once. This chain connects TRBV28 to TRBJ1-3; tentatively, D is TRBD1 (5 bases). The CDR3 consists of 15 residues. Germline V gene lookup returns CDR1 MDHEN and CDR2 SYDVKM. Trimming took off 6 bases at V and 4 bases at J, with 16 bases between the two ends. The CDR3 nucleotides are TGTGCCAGCAGCCATTCCCAAGACAGAGGAAACACCATATATTTT. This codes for CASSHSQDRGNTIYF.

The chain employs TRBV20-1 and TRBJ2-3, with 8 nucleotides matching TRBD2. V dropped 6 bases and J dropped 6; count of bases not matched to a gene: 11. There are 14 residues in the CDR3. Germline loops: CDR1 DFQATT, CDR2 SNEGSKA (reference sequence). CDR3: CSARGLAGFDTQYF. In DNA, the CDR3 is TGCAGTGCCAGGGGATTAGCGGGGTTTGATACGCAGTATTTT.

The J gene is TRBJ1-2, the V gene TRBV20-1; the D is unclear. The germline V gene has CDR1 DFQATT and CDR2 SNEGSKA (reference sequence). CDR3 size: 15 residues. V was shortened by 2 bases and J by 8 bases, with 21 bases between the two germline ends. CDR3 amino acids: CSARKKITPEGGYTF. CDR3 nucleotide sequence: TGCAGTGCTAGAAAAAAAATTACACCCGAGGGCGGCTACACCTTC.

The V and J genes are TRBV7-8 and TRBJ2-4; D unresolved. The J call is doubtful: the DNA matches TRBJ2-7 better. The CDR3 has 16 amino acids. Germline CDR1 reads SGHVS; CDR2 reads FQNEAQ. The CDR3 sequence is CASSSSRSTVPYEQYF. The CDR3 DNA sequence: TGTGCCAGCAGCTCCAGTAGGTCAACGGTACCCTACGAGCAGTACTTC.

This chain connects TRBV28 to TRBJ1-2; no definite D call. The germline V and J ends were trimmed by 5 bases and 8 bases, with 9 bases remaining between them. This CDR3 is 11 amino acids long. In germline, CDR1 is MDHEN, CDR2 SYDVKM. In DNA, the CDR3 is TGTGCCAGCAGTGACCAAAGGGGCTACACCTTC. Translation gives CASSDQRGYTF.

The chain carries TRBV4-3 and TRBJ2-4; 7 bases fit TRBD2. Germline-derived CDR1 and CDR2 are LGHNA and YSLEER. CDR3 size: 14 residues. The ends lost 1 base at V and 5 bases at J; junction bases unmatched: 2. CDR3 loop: CASSQVGGENIQYF. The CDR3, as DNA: TGCGCCAGCAGCCAAGTGGGAGGGGAAAACATTCAGTACTTC.

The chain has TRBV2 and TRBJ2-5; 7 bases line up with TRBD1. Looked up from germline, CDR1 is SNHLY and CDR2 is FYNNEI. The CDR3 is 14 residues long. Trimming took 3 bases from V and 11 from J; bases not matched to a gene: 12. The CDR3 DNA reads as TGTGCCAGCAGTGACCCGGGACAGAGAGCGGAGCAGTACTTC. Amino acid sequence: CASSDPGQRAEQYF.

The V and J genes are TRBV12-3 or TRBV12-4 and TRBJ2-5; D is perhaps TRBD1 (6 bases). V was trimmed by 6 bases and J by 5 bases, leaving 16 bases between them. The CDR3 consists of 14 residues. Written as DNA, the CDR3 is TGTGCCAGCAGCCAAGCGTGGGGGCAGGAGACCCAGTACTTC. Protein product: CASSQAWGQETQYF.

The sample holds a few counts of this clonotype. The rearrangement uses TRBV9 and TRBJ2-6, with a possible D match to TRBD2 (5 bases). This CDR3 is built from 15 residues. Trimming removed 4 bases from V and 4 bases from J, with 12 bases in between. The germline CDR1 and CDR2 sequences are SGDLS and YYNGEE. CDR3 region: CASSNRPGGANVLTF. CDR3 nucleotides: TGTGCCAGCAGCAATAGACCGGGGGGGGCCAACGTCCTGACTTTC. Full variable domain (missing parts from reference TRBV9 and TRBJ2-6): DSGVTQTPKHLITATGQRVTLRCSPRSGDLSVYWYQQSLDQGLQFLIQYYNGEERAKGNILERFSAQQFPDLHSELNLSSLELGDSALYFCASSNRPGGANVLTFGAGSRLTVL.

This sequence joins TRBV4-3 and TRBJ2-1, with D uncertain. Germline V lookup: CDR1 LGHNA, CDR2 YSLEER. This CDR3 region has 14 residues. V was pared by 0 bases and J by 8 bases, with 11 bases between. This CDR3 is CASSQDLYGYEQFF. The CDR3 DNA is TGCGCCAGCAGCCAAGATTTATACGGCTATGAGCAGTTCTTC.

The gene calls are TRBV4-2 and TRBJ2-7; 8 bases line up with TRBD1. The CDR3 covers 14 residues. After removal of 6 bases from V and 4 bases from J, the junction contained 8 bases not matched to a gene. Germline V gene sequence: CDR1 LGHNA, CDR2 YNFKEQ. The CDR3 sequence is CASSPGGLTYEQYF. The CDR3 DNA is TGTGCCAGCAGTCCAGGGGGCTTAACATACGAGCAGTACTTC.

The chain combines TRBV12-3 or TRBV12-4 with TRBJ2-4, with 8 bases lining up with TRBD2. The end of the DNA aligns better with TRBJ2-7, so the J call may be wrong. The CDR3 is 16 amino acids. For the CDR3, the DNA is TGTGCCAGCAGTCGGTCGGGGGGGTTTACGTACGGCGAGCAGTACTTC. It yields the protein CASSRSGGFTYGEQYF.

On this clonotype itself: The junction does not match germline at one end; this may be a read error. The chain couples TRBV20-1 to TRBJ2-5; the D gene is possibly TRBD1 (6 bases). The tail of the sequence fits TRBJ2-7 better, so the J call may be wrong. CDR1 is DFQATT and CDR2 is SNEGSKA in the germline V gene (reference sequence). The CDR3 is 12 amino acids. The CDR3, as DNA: TGCAGTGCCAGAGGGGGTAGCTCCGAGCAGTACTTC. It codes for CSARGGSSEQYF.

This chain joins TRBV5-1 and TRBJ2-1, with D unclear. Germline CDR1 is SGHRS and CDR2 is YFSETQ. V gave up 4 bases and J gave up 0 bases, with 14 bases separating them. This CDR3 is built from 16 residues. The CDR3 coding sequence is TGCGCCAGCAGCCCATCTCAGCGCAGCTCCTACAATGAGCAGTTCTTC. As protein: CASSPSQRSSYNEQFF.

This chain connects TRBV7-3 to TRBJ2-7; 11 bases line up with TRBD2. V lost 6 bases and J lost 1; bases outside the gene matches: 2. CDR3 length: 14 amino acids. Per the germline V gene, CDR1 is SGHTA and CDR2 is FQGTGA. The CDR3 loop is CASSWTSGSYEQYF. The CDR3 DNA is TGTGCCAGCAGTTGGACTAGCGGGTCCTACGAGCAGTACTTC.

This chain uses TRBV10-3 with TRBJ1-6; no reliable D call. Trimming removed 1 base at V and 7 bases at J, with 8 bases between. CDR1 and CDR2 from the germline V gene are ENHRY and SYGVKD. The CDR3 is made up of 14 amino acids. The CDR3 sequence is CAISEWQENSPLHF. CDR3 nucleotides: TGTGCCATCAGTGAGTGGCAGGAGAATTCACCCCTCCACTTT.

CDR3 protein: CSASSPRVIYGETQYF. DNA of the CDR3: TGCAGTGCTAGTTCCCCCCGGGTGATATACGGCGAGACCCAGTACTTC. This chain uses TRBV20-1 with TRBJ2-5; D uncertain. The CDR3 is 16 amino acids. V was cut by 3 bases and J by 5 bases, with 22 bases left in between. Germline-derived CDR1 and CDR2 are DFQATT and SNEGSKA (reference sequence).

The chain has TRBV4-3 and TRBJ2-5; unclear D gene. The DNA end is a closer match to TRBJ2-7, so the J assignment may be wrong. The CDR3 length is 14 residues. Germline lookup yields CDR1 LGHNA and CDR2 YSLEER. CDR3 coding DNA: TGCGCCAGCAGCCAAAACTCGGGCGGATACGAGCAGTACTTC. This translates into CASSQNSGGYEQYF.

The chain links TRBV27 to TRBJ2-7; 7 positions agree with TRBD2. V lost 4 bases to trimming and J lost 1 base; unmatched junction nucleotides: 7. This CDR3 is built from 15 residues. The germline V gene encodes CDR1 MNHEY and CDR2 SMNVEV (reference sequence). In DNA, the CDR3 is TGTGCCAGCAGTTATTTGCGGGAGACATCCTACGAGCAGTACTTC. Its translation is CASSYLRETSYEQYF.

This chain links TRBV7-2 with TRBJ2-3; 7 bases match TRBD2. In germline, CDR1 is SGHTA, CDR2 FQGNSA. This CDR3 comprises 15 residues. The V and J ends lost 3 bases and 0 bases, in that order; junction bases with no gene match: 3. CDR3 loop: CASSFTSESTDTQYF. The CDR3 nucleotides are TGTGCCAGCAGCTTTACTAGCGAAAGCACAGATACGCAGTATTTT.

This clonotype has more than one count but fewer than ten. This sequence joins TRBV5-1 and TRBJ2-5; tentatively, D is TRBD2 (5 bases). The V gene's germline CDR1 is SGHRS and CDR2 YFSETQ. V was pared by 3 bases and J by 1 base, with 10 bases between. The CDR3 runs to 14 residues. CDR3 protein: CASSSGSSQETQYF. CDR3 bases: TGCGCCAGCAGCTCGGGGTCATCCCAAGAGACCCAGTACTTC.

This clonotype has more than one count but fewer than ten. CDR3 coding DNA: TGTGCCAGCAGCCGTGGACAGGAAGGCGAGCAGTACTTC. It yields the protein CASSRGQEGEQYF. The rearrangement joins TRBV7-2 to TRBJ2-7, with 7 nucleotides matching TRBD1. The CDR3 is made up of 13 amino acids. V was pared by 5 bases and J by 6 bases, with 7 bases of the junction left unmatched. CDR1 SGHTA and CDR2 FQGNSA come from the germline V gene. The full variable domain, with the rest looked up from reference TRBV7-2 and TRBJ2-7, is GAGVSQSPSNKVTEKGKDVELRCDPISGHTALYWYRQSLGQGLEFLIYFQGNSAPDKSGLPSDRFSAERTGGSVSTLTIQRTQQEDSAVYLCASSRGQEGEQYFGPGTRLTVT.

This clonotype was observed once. In DNA, the CDR3 is TGTGCCATCAATCCGGGATTCACAGATACGCAGTATTTT. This codes for CAINPGFTDTQYF. J is TRBJ2-3 and V is TRBV10-3; weak D call: TRBD2 (5 bases). The V end was cut by 7 bases, the J end by 2 bases, with 10 bases between. Germline CDR1 ENHRY, CDR2 SYGVKD. There are 13 residues in the CDR3.